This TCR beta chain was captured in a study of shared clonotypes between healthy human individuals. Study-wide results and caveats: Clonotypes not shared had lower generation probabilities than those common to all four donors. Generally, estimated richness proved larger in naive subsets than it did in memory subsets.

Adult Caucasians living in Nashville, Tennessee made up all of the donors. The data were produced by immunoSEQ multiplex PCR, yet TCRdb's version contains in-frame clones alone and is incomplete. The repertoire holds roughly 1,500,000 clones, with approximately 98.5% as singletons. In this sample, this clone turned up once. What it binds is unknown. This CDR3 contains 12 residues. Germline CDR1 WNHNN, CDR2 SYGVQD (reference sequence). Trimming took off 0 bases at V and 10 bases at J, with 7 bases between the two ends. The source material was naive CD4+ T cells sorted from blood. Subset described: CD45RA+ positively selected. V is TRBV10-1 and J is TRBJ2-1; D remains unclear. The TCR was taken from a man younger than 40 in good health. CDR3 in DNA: TGCGCCAGCAGTGAGTCGGCAGCGGAGCAGTTCTTC. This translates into CASSESAAEQFF.